These T cell receptor beta chains were read from a single sample in a study of blood T cell repertoires in COVID-19. Profiling relied on immunoSEQ multiplex PCR, and the TCRdb table lists in-frame clones only, not all of them. The repertoire holds about 190,000 clones, about 88% seen once, with less than 5.5% in the top ten. Sequencing input: peripheral blood. Every receptor here comes from a human donor in a cohort sampled during active COVID-19. CDR3s include the opening cysteine and the closing phenylalanine or tryptophan. The D gene is left open where the match is weak. Clone size is stated in some rows and not others, as once, few, many or a class when expanded.

NA	TRBV9	TRBJ1-4	NA	15	TGTGCCAGCAGCATTACAGCCGCAACTAATGAAAAACTGTTTTTT	CASSITAATNEKLFF
TRBD2	TRBV5-1	TRBJ2-3	NA	14	TGCGCCAGCAGCGGGACTAGTCGGGGAGATACGCAGTATTTT	CASSGTSRGDTQYF
TRBD2	TRBV3-1/TRBV3-2	TRBJ2-7	NA	15	TGTGCCAGCAGCCTGGGACTAGCGGGAACCTACGAGCAGTACTTC	CASSLGLAGTYEQYF
NA	TRBV19	TRBJ1-5	NA	14	TGTGCCAGTAGAGGCAGGGGAAGAAATCAGCCCCAGCATTTT	CASRGRGRNQPQHF
NA	TRBV10-3	TRBJ1-5	NA	14	TGTGCCATCCGGAGGGGCCCGTACGATCAGCCCCAGCATTTT	CAIRRGPYDQPQHF
TRBD2	TRBV7-6	TRBJ2-3	NA	19	TGTGCCAGCAGCTTAGGCTCGCGGGGGGCACCCAGGTTTTGGGATACGCAGTATTTT	CASSLGSRGAPRFWDTQYF
NA	TRBV24-1	TRBJ2-7	NA	16	TGTGCCACCAGTGATAGTCTGGCACAGACCCACTACGAGCAGTACTTC	CATSDSLAQTHYEQYF
NA	TRBV11-2	TRBJ2-1	NA	17	TGTGCCAGCAGCTTAGATCGGCCGGGAGAAGGAAAGTGGGGGCAGTTCTTC	CASSLDRPGEGKWGQFF
NA	TRBV28	TRBJ1-5	NA	11	TGTGCCAGCAGTGGCCGCCGGCCCCAGCATTTT	CASSGRRPQHF
NA	TRBV5-4	TRBJ2-3	NA	13	TGTGCCAGCAGCTTTACAGACACAGATACGCAGTATTTT	CASSFTDTDTQYF
TRBD1	TRBV28	TRBJ2-7	once	12	TGTGCCAGCAGGACAGGGGGCTACGAGCAGTACTTC	CASRTGGYEQYF
TRBD2	TRBV5-1	TRBJ2-1	NA	16	TGCGCCAGCAGCTTGGAGGGGACTGGGGGGGTCAATGAGCAGTTCTTC	CASSLEGTGGVNEQFF
NA	TRBV5-1	TRBJ2-7	NA	14	TGCGCCAGCAGGAGTCCAGGGTCCTCCTACGAGCAGTACTTC	CASRSPGSSYEQYF
TRBD1	TRBV10-1	TRBJ2-1	NA	17	TGCGCCAGCAGTGAGTTAGGGGGGGACAGGGGTTACAATGAGCAGTTCTTC	CASSELGGDRGYNEQFF
TRBD2	TRBV2	TRBJ2-3	NA	14	TGTGCCAGCAGTCTAGCGGGGGTAGGGGATACGCAGTATTTT	CASSLAGVGDTQYF
TRBD1	TRBV4-2	TRBJ1-2	NA	15	TGTGCCAGCAGCCAAGATAGGGACAGCTACTATGGCTACACCTTC	CASSQDRDSYYGYTF
TRBD2	TRBV3-1/TRBV3-2	TRBJ2-7	NA	18	TGTGCCAGCAGCCCTGGGGTGCGGGAGACCTCCTTCTCCTACGAGCAGTACTTC	CASSPGVRETSFSYEQYF
TRBD1	TRBV30	TRBJ1-2	NA	12	TGTGCCTGGGCTGACAGGGACTATGGCTACACCTTC	CAWADRDYGYTF
TRBD1	TRBV10-3	TRBJ2-5	NA	15	TGTGCCATCAGTGACCCCGGGACAGGTGAAGAGACCCAGTACTTC	CAISDPGTGEETQYF
NA	TRBV16	TRBJ1-1	NA	13	TGTGCCAGCAGCCACCCCGACCGTCAGGTAGCTTTCTTT	CASSHPDRQVAFF
NA	TRBV28	TRBJ1-6	NA	15	TGTGCCAGCAGCCCAATAAGGGGGGGCGATTCACCCCTCCACTTT	CASSPIRGGDSPLHF
TRBD1	TRBV2	TRBJ2-7	NA	14	TGTGCCAGCACCATAGGACAGGGGGCCTCCGAGCAGTACTTC	CASTIGQGASEQYF
TRBD1	TRBV29-1	TRBJ1-1	NA	14	TGCAGCGTTGTGGTCCCGGGGACAGTGACTGAAGCTTTCTTT	CSVVVPGTVTEAFF
TRBD1	TRBV28	TRBJ1-4	once	14	TGTGCCAGCAGTCCGGGACAGGGGGCGGGAAAACTGTTTTTT	CASSPGQGAGKLFF
TRBD1	TRBV2	TRBJ1-3	NA	15	TGTGCCAGCAGTGAGGGACAGGGGCTCAGAAACACCATATATTTT	CASSEGQGLRNTIYF
TRBD2	TRBV6-2/TRBV6-3	TRBJ2-3	NA	12	TGTGCCAGCAGTTACTCGCGGGAGATGCAGTATTTT	CASSYSREMQYF
TRBD1	TRBV5-4	TRBJ1-1	NA	16	TGTGCCAGCAGCCGCGAAAACAGGGGGATGAACACTGAAGCTTTCTTT	CASSRENRGMNTEAFF
NA	TRBV5-5	TRBJ2-7	NA	15	TGTGCCAGCAGCGCGTCCGCCAGGGACTCCTCCGAGCAGTACTTC	CASSASARDSSEQYF
TRBD2	TRBV7-9	TRBJ2-5	NA	14	TGTGCCACCGTTAGCGGGGGGCCCCAAGAGACCCAGTACTTC	CATVSGGPQETQYF
TRBD2	TRBV4-3	TRBJ2-7	NA	16	TGCGCCAGCAGCCAAGAAGACGGGGGGGAATCCTACGAGCAGTACTTC	CASSQEDGGESYEQYF
TRBD1	TRBV5-1	TRBJ1-2	NA	17	TGCGCCAGCAGCCGCGCTAATCAGGGGGTGATTAACTATGGCTACACCTTC	CASSRANQGVINYGYTF
TRBD1	TRBV7-2	TRBJ1-5	NA	16	TGTGCCAGCAGCACGTGGACAGGGGCGAGCAATCAGCCCCAGCATTTT	CASSTWTGASNQPQHF
TRBD2	TRBV18	TRBJ2-5	NA	16	TGTGCCAGCTCACCACTTGGAGCGGGAGGCGGAGAGACCCAGTACTTC	CASSPLGAGGGETQYF
NA	TRBV6-5	TRBJ2-7	NA	15	TGTGCCAGCAGCGGGAGGGGGCACCACTCCTACGAGCAGTACTTC	CASSGRGHHSYEQYF
NA	TRBV5-1	TRBJ1-3	NA	15	TGCGCCAGCAGCTTGGAAGGGGCCTCTGGAAACACCATATATTTT	CASSLEGASGNTIYF
TRBD1	TRBV4-2	TRBJ2-2	NA	16	TGTGCCAGCAGCCAACATGGGACAGGGGGCACCGGGGAGCTGTTTTTT	CASSQHGTGGTGELFF
TRBD1	TRBV5-6	TRBJ2-7	NA	15	TGTGCCAGCAGCGACCGGGACAGGGCCCCCTACGAGCAGTACTTC	CASSDRDRAPYEQYF
TRBD1	TRBV12-5	TRBJ2-2	NA	19	TGTGCTAGTGGTTTAATTCAGACAGGGGTCGGGGCCGACACCGGGGAGCTGTTTTTT	CASGLIQTGVGADTGELFF
TRBD2	TRBV6-2/TRBV6-3	TRBJ2-7	NA	16	TGTGCCAGCAGTATAATGACTAGCGGAATTGCCTACGAGCAGTACTTC	CASSIMTSGIAYEQYF
TRBD2	TRBV4-1	TRBJ2-2	NA	18	TGCGCCAGCAGCCAAGAACTAGCGGGAGGGCCCGGCACCGGGGAGCTGTTTTTT	CASSQELAGGPGTGELFF
TRBD1	TRBV13	TRBJ2-1	once	16	TGTGCCAGCAGCTTAGAGGGAGGACAGGGGGCAAATGAGCAGTTCTTC	CASSLEGGQGANEQFF
NA	TRBV5-4	TRBJ2-6	NA	19	TGTGCCAGCAGCTTGGAAGTCGGGGGGCCCTCCTCTGGGGCCAACGTCCTGACTTTC	CASSLEVGGPSSGANVLTF
TRBD1	TRBV9	TRBJ2-5	NA	14	TGTGCCAGCAGCGCAGGGGGCTTTGGAGAGACCCAGTACTTC	CASSAGGFGETQYF
NA	TRBV7-2	TRBJ1-5	once	15	TGTGCCAGCAGCATGCAGACCGGGGGCAATCAGCCCCAGCATTTT	CASSMQTGGNQPQHF
NA	TRBV27	TRBJ2-3	NA	8	TGTGCCAGCCTTGCGCAGTATTTT	CASLAQYF
TRBD2	TRBV19	TRBJ2-1	NA	15	TGTGCCAGTAGTATCGCTAGCGGGGGGTTCCCCGGTCCGTTCTTC	CASSIASGGFPGPFF
TRBD1	TRBV7-2	TRBJ1-5	NA	13	TGTGCCAGCAGCGGAACAGGGGTTCAGCCCCAGCATTTT	CASSGTGVQPQHF
TRBD2	TRBV4-3	TRBJ2-3	NA	17	TGCGCCAGCAGCCAAGAGAGTGTAGCGGGAGGGCCAAATACGCAGTATTTT	CASSQESVAGGPNTQYF
TRBD1	TRBV18	TRBJ1-5	NA	14	TGTGCCAGCTCACTAGGACAGGGGGTTCAGCCCCAGCATTTT	CASSLGQGVQPQHF
TRBD1	TRBV7-9	TRBJ2-6	NA	15	TGTGCCAGCAGCACAGGGGGGACTGGGGCCAACGTCCTGACTTTC	CASSTGGTGANVLTF
TRBD1	TRBV15	TRBJ1-5	NA	16	TGTGCCACCAGCAGAGATAGACAGGGAAGTGGTCAGCCCCAGCATTTT	CATSRDRQGSGQPQHF
TRBD2	TRBV7-6	TRBJ2-1	once	15	TGTGCCAGCAGCGCCGGGACTAATCACTTCAATGAGCAGTTCTTC	CASSAGTNHFNEQFF
NA	TRBV5-5	TRBJ2-7	NA	14	TGTGCCAGCAGCTTGGAGTGGCAGGGCTACGAGCAGTACTTC	CASSLEWQGYEQYF
TRBD1	TRBV7-9	TRBJ2-7	NA	13	TGTGCCAGCAGCCAACAGGGGGGCTACGAGCAGTACTTC	CASSQQGGYEQYF
TRBD2	TRBV4-3	TRBJ2-3	NA	17	TGCGCCAGCAGCCAAGGACTAGCGGGAGGGGTTGGTGATACGCAGTATTTT	CASSQGLAGGVGDTQYF
TRBD2	TRBV25-1	TRBJ2-7	NA	16	TGTGCCAGCAGTGAACCTTGGGGAGCGGGAAGGAACGAGCAGTACTTC	CASSEPWGAGRNEQYF
TRBD1	TRBV3-1/TRBV3-2	TRBJ2-5	NA	15	TGTGCCAGCAGCCATATAGGGACAGGGGTAAAGACCCAGTACTTC	CASSHIGTGVKTQYF
NA	TRBV27	TRBJ1-3	NA	15	TGTGCCAGCAGTTCCCCCGAGGACTCTGGAAACACCATATATTTT	CASSSPEDSGNTIYF
NA	TRBV28	TRBJ1-1	NA	12	TGTGCCAGCATTAGTAGGAACACTGAAGCTTTCTTT	CASISRNTEAFF
TRBD2	TRBV7-2	TRBJ2-7	NA	14	TGTGCCAGCAGCTACTTAGCGGGAGTCTCCGAGCAGTACTTC	CASSYLAGVSEQYF